A single sample gave rise to the 31 T cell receptor beta chains below, sequenced in a study of beta chain features in type 1 diabetes. Broader study findings: Significant though moderate, a shortening of TCRB CDR3s appeared in all four CD4+ subsets of Type 1 diabetes patients.

Of the isolated RNA, all was reverse transcribed, and so the sequenced material was expressed TCRB transcripts. The table came from immunoSEQ multiplex PCR; TCRdb's copy has only in-frame clones and leaves some out. In the table there are tens of thousands of clones, roughly 50% of which are singletons. No antigen is known for these receptors. Material for sequencing was central memory CD4+ T cells from blood. Receptors originate from a man aged 25 to 45 with type 1 diabetes.

This clone showed up just a few times. The chain has TRBV5-1 and TRBJ2-2, with TRBD2 identical over 7 bases. The V and J ends lost 4 bases and 6 bases, in that order; junction bases with no gene match: 9. The CDR3 contains 15 residues. From germline, CDR1 is SGHRS and CDR2 YFSETQ. CDR3 nucleotides: TGCGCCAGCAGCCCGGCGGGAGTGGCGGCCGGGGAGCTGTTTTTT. Residues: CASSPAGVAAGELFF.

The chain is built from TRBV29-1 and TRBJ1-1; 8 nucleotides align to TRBD1. Germline CDR1 and CDR2: SQVTM and ANQGSEA. CDR3 length: 11 residues. V dropped 7 bases and J dropped 7; count of bases not matched to a gene: 5. Written as DNA, the CDR3 is TGCAGCGCCAGACAGGGGAATGAAGCTTTCTTT. Protein sequence: CSARQGNEAFF.

This chain connects TRBV5-6 to TRBJ1-2, with D perhaps TRBD1 (5 bases). Trimming stripped 0 bases from V and 8 bases from J, with 11 bases between. The CDR3 spans 13 residues. CDR1 and CDR2 (germline): SGHDT, YYEEEE. CDR3 in amino acids: CASSLVASGGYTF. CDR3 sequence (DNA): TGTGCCAGCAGCTTGGTGGCTTCAGGGGGCTACACCTTC.

This clone has only a few counts. The chain recombines TRBV2 with TRBJ2-3; no clear D. Between the trimmed V and J ends, which lost 1 base and 5 bases, there was a span of 4 bases. This CDR3 is 12 amino acids long. CDR1 SNHLY and CDR2 FYNNEI come from the germline V gene. CDR3 protein: CASSEVGDTQYF. CDR3 in DNA: TGTGCCAGCAGTGAAGTCGGAGATACGCAGTATTTT.

This clone was detected only a few times. V gene TRBV2 combines with J gene TRBJ1-4, with 8 bases that match TRBD1. The CDR3 runs 13 residues. Germline CDR1 and CDR2: SNHLY and FYNNEI. The V gene end was trimmed by 7 bases and the J gene end by 5 bases; junction bases not matched to a gene: 3. The CDR3 region is CASIRDRNEKLFF. Written as DNA, the CDR3 is TGTGCCAGCATCCGGGACAGGAATGAAAAACTGTTTTTT.

This clone was counted only a few times. J is TRBJ2-2 and V is TRBV5-8, with 10 bases aligning to TRBD2. CDR1 SGHTS and CDR2 YDEGEE come from the germline V gene. J was trimmed by 5 bases and V by 4 bases; bases with no gene match: 8. The CDR3 runs 16 residues. CDR3 bases: TGTGCCAGCAGCCCCGGGCTAGCGGGAGCTACCGGGGAGCTGTTTTTT. This sequence encodes CASSPGLAGATGELFF.

This clone was recorded once. The rearrangement uses TRBV14 and TRBJ1-2, with D perhaps matching TRBD1 (6 bases). V shed 4 bases and J shed 8 bases, with 17 bases lying between them. Germline assignment: CDR1 SGHDN and CDR2 FVKESK. The CDR3 contains 14 residues. As DNA, the CDR3 is TGTGCCAGCAGCCCAACCCCAGGGGCAGGGGGCTACACCTTC. This encodes CASSPTPGAGGYTF. The full variable domain, rest sourced from reference TRBV14 and TRBJ1-2, is EAGVTQFPSHSVIEKGQTVTLRCDPISGHDNLYWYRRVMGKEIKFLLHFVKESKQDESGMPNNRFLAERTGGTYSTLKVQPAELEDSGVYFCASSPTPGAGGYTFGSGTRLTVV.

This clone was detected once. The chain couples TRBV19 to TRBJ2-5; D might be TRBD1 (6 bases). V lost 10 bases, J lost 1 base, and 10 bases lay in between. Germline V gene lookup returns CDR1 LNHDA and CDR2 SQIVND (reference sequence). The CDR3 has 12 amino acids. Here the CDR3 DNA reads TGTGCCACAGGGGCGTTCCAAGAGACCCAGTACTTC. This codes for CATGAFQETQYF. The whole variable domain, remainder taken from reference TRBV19 and TRBJ2-5, is DGGITQSPKYLFRKEGQNVTLSCEQNLNHDAMYWYRQDPGQGLRLIYYSQIVNDFQKGDIAEGYSVSREKKESFPLTVTSAQKNPTAFYLCATGAFQETQYFGPGTRLLVL.

The chain recombines TRBV19 with TRBJ2-5; TRBD1 matches 8 bases. From germline, CDR1 is LNHDA and CDR2 SQIVND (reference sequence). The CDR3 totals 16 residues. The V gene end was trimmed by 0 bases and the J gene end by 4 bases; junction bases not matched to a gene: 7. CDR3 coding DNA: TGTGCCAGTAGTATAGATAGTAGGACAGGGAGAGAGACCCAGTACTTC. Translation: CASSIDSRTGRETQYF.

The chain combines TRBV30 with TRBJ1-1; maybe TRBD1 (5 bases). Germline lookup yields CDR1 GTSNPN and CDR2 SVGIG (reference sequence). V was trimmed by 4 bases and J by 4 bases, leaving 13 bases between them. The CDR3 runs to 13 residues. CDR3 DNA sequence: TGTGCCTGGATGAGAAACCAGGGCACTGAAGCTTTCTTT. The encoded protein is CAWMRNQGTEAFF. Complete variable domain (other parts from reference TRBV30 and TRBJ1-1): SQTIHQWPATLVQPVGSPLSLECTVEGTSNPNLYWYRQAAGRGLQLLFYSVGIGQISSEVPQNLSASRPQDRQFILSSKKLLLSDSGFYLCAWMRNQGTEAFFGQGTRLTVV.

This clone was detected only a few times. J is TRBJ2-2 and V is TRBV5-6; no clear D. The CDR3 length is 15 residues. V shed 0 bases and J shed 1 base, with 7 bases lying between them. Germline values: CDR1 SGHDT, CDR2 YYEEEE. The CDR3 region has the DNA TGTGCCAGCAGCTTGGCACTGCTGAACACCGGGGAGCTGTTTTTT. Translation gives CASSLALLNTGELFF.

V is TRBV12-5 and J is TRBJ2-3; 9 nucleotides align to TRBD1. This CDR3 is 16 amino acids long. Looked up from germline, CDR1 is LGHNT and CDR2 is FRNRAP. The trim removed 2 bases at V and 0 bases at J, leaving 3 bases unmatched. DNA of the CDR3: TGTGCTAGTGGTTTGAGGGGGACAGGGAGCACAGATACGCAGTATTTT. It is translated as CASGLRGTGSTDTQYF.

V and J are TRBV6-1 and TRBJ2-4; D is undetermined. Trimming stripped 2 bases from V and 1 base from J, with 9 bases between. The germline V gene has CDR1 MNHNS and CDR2 SASEGT. This CDR3 has 15 residues. CDR3 amino acids: CASSEQVVAKNIQYF. The DNA of the CDR3 is TGTGCCAGCAGTGAACAGGTCGTCGCCAAAAACATTCAGTACTTC.

This clone was detected a few times. V is TRBV11-3 and J is TRBJ2-7; 9 bases agree with TRBD1. Germline V gene data show CDR1 as SGHNT and CDR2 as YENEEA. With 4 bases clipped from V and 4 bases from J, the junction kept 8 bases outside the gene matches. This CDR3 spans 15 amino acids. Written as DNA, the CDR3 is TGTGCCAGCAGCTCATCCGGGACAGGGAAGTACGAGCAGTACTTC. Its protein product is CASSSSGTGKYEQYF.

The chain carries TRBV19 and TRBJ2-2, with 9 nucleotides matching TRBD2. This CDR3 spans 17 amino acids. Germline CDR1 and CDR2: LNHDA and SQIVND (reference sequence). The trim removed 7 bases at V and 5 bases at J, leaving 14 bases unmatched. This CDR3 is CASTRSGRNFGTGELFF. The CDR3 bases are TGTGCCAGTACCAGGAGCGGGAGGAACTTCGGTACCGGGGAGCTGTTTTTT.

The V gene is TRBV27, the J gene TRBJ1-1; TRBD1 matches at 7 bases. Germline assignment: CDR1 MNHEY and CDR2 SMNVEV (reference sequence). CDR3 length equals 15 residues. V lost 7 bases to trimming and J lost 1 base; unmatched junction nucleotides: 9. In DNA form, the CDR3 reads TGTGCCAGCAACCCGGGGGACAGTTCGAACACTGAAGCTTTCTTT. It yields the protein CASNPGDSSNTEAFF.

The V call is TRBV29-1, the J call TRBJ2-1; D remains ambiguous. Germline V CDR1 and CDR2: SQVTM, ANQGSEA. V lost 3 bases and J lost 2, with 8 bases in between. The CDR3 consists of 13 residues. The CDR3 DNA is TGCAGCGTTGACGCGGATGCCTACAATGAGCAGTTCTTC. This sequence encodes CSVDADAYNEQFF.

V gene TRBV5-1 combines with J gene TRBJ1-4; tentative D call: TRBD1 (6 bases). V was cut by 2 bases and J by 4 bases, with 15 bases left in between. The CDR3 length is 16 residues. In germline, CDR1 is SGHRS, CDR2 YFSETQ. The CDR3 DNA follows: TGCGCCAGCAGCTTAGGCGCAGGGGCGGATAATGAAAAACTGTTTTTT. Encoded protein: CASSLGAGADNEKLFF.

The chain recombines TRBV12-5 with TRBJ2-1; TRBD2 aligns across 7 bases. Trimming cost V 3 bases and J 8 bases; bases outside gene matches: 10. Germline V gene sequence: CDR1 LGHNT, CDR2 FRNRAP. This CDR3 comprises 15 residues. CDR3 amino acids: CASGFGGGEFDEQFF. CDR3 bases: TGTGCTAGTGGTTTTGGGGGAGGGGAATTCGATGAGCAGTTCTTC.

The rearrangement links TRBV10-3 to TRBJ2-1; 10 bases align to TRBD1. V trimming: 4 bases; J trimming: 2 bases; junction bases outside the gene matches: 17. This CDR3 has 20 amino acids. Germline V gene data show CDR1 as ENHRY and CDR2 as SYGVKD. The CDR3 reads CAISGGQGEMGGQTYNEQFF. As DNA, the CDR3 is TGTGCCATCAGTGGAGGACAGGGGGAAATGGGGGGACAAACCTACAATGAGCAGTTCTTC.

This clone showed up just a few times. The chain recombines TRBV21-1 with TRBJ2-7; the tabulated D call, TRBD1, remains unverified against the DNA. TRBV21-1 is listed as a pseudogene. The CDR3 spans 15 residues. CDR3 protein: CASSRGAGDTHEQYF. In nucleotides, the CDR3 is TGTGCCAGCAGCCGAGGGGCAGGGGATACCCACGAGCAGTACTTC.

The chain employs TRBV5-1 and TRBJ1-2; 9 nucleotides line up with TRBD1. Germline CDR1 and CDR2: SGHRS and YFSETQ. This CDR3 comprises 14 residues. The trim removed 4 bases at V and 8 bases at J, leaving 9 bases unmatched. The CDR3 DNA follows: TGCGCCAGCAGCCTGGGACAGGGAGAGTTAGGCTACACCTTC. Translation: CASSLGQGELGYTF.

This chain links TRBV5-1 with TRBJ2-1; tentative D call: TRBD1 (5 bases). Deletions cut 5 bases from V and 8 bases from J, with 14 bases between. The germline V gene encodes CDR1 SGHRS and CDR2 YFSETQ. This CDR3 is 13 amino acids long. The CDR3 sequence is CASSSPVRDEQFF. The DNA of the CDR3 is TGCGCCAGCAGTTCCCCCGTCAGGGATGAGCAGTTCTTC.

This clone has just a few counts. The genes are TRBV5-1 and TRBJ2-3; 8 nucleotides line up with TRBD2. The V gene's germline CDR1 is SGHRS and CDR2 YFSETQ. The CDR3 contains 16 residues. J gave up 2 bases and V 4 bases, and 9 bases lay outside the gene matches. CDR3 residues: CASSPTGGGYTDTQYF. The CDR3 nucleotides read TGCGCCAGCAGCCCGACGGGGGGGGGCTACACAGATACGCAGTATTTT.

The genes are TRBV14 and TRBJ1-1, with D tentatively TRBD1 (5 bases). The CDR3 is made up of 16 amino acids. Germline values: CDR1 SGHDN, CDR2 FVKESK. Trimming left V 6 bases short and J 3 bases short, with 20 bases between. The CDR3 DNA reads TGTGCCAGCAGTGGCACCGGGTTCCTAGGGGACACTGAAGCTTTCTTT. Its protein is CASSGTGFLGDTEAFF.

This clone was picked up a small number of times. Written as DNA, the CDR3 is TGTGCCAGCCCCTTCGCCGACAGTCGGGCTTCGGGCTACAATGAGCAGTTCTTC. Amino acid sequence: CASPFADSRASGYNEQFF. The chain carries TRBV14 and TRBJ2-1, with D possibly matching TRBD1 (5 bases). Trimming stripped 8 bases from V and 3 bases from J, with 26 bases between. CDR1 is SGHDN, CDR2 FVKESK, per germline. The CDR3 has 18 amino acids.

This clone was counted a few times. The CDR3 DNA reads TGTGCCAGCAGCCCAGACACGGCGAACACTGAAGCTTTCTTT. Translating it yields CASSPDTANTEAFF. The chain recombines TRBV5-6 with TRBJ1-1; D gene uncertain. V dropped 4 bases and J dropped 1 base, with 11 bases sitting between them. The CDR3 is made up of 14 amino acids. Germline V gene data show CDR1 as SGHDT and CDR2 as YYEEEE.

The table lists this clone with a few counts. The V gene is TRBV6-1, the J gene TRBJ2-7; 12 nucleotides align to TRBD2. The CDR3 contains 17 residues. Germline V gives CDR1 MNHNS, CDR2 SASEGT. V was clipped by 2 bases and J by 0 bases; unmatched bases: 5. The CDR3 DNA sequence: TGTGCCAGCAGTGAACCTGGACTAGCGGGGCACTCCTACGAGCAGTACTTC. It specifies CASSEPGLAGHSYEQYF.

In this sample, this clone turned up once. The gene calls are TRBV18 and TRBJ2-7, with TRBD1 matching over 11 bases. The J segment lost 6 bases and the V segment lost 2 bases, leaving 0 bases of the junction unmatched. The germline gives CDR1 KGHSH, CDR2 LQKENI. This CDR3 has 13 residues. This chain's CDR3 is CASSPGTGGEQYF. DNA for the CDR3: TGTGCCAGCTCACCAGGGACAGGGGGCGAGCAGTACTTC.

This chain uses TRBV6-5 with TRBJ2-4, with 8 positions matching TRBD1. There are 15 residues in the CDR3. The germline V gene has CDR1 MNHEY and CDR2 SVGAGI. V shed 3 bases, J shed 3 bases, and the junction held 4 bases outside the gene matches. Here the CDR3 DNA reads TGTGCCAGCAGTTATGGACAGGGAGGCAAAAACATTCAGTACTTC. The encoded protein is CASSYGQGGKNIQYF.

This chain links TRBV6-1 with TRBJ2-7, with 8 nucleotides matching TRBD1. The length of the CDR3 is 15 residues. Germline V gene lookup returns CDR1 MNHNS and CDR2 SASEGT. Trimming removed 4 bases from V and 3 bases from J; junction bases left unmatched: 8. As DNA, the CDR3 is TGTGCCAGCAGTGGGACAGGGATTATGTTCTACGAGCAGTACTTC. Protein sequence: CASSGTGIMFYEQYF.